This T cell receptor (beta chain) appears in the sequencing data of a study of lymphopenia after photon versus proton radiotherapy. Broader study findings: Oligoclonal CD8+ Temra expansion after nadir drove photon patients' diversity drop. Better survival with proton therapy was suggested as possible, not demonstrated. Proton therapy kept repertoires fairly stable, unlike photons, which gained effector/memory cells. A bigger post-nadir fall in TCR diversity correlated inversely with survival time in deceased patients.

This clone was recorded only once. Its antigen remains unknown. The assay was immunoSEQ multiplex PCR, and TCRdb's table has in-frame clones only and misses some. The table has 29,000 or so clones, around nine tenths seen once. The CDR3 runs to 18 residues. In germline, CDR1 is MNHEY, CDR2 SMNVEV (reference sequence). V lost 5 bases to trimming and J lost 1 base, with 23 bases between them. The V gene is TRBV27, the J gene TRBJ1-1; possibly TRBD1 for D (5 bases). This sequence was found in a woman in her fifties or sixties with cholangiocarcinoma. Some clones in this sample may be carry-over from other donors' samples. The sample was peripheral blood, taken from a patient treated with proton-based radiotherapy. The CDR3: CASSPPATAGRGNTEAFF. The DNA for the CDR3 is TGTGCCAGCAGTCCCCCCGCGACGGCGGGGAGGGGGAACACTGAAGCTTTCTTT.